These 24 T cell receptor beta chains were sequenced from one sample in a study of blood T cells in healthy people across ages (dated by TCRdb to between 2014 and 2016). Receptor amplification or capture employed 5' RACE. The data were produced on an Illumina HiSeq 2500. A second PCR of roughly 6 to 11 cycles was run with a J-beta primer mix and a sample-barcoded 5' primer. TCRdb cleaned the public reads at Q25 with fastp, built clones with MiXCR and kept in-frame beta chains. Each entry is one CDR3 protein sequence, shown with its most common DNA and genes. The sample table holds about 970,000 distinct CDR3 sequences, of which roughly 51% were seen once. The ten largest clones add up to 20% to 25% of the sample. What was sequenced was blood. These receptor sequences come from a woman between 55 and 75 years old in good health.

This sequence joins TRBV12-3 or TRBV12-4 and TRBJ2-5; a possible D gene is TRBD1 (6 bases). This CDR3 comprises 12 residues. The V end lost 6 bases, the J end lost 11 bases, and 16 bases lay between the germline ends. CDR3: CASRVRAGEQYF. CDR3 sequence (DNA): TGTGCCAGCAGGGTGAGAGCAGGGGAGCAGTACTTC.

This chain links TRBV5-5 with TRBJ2-5; TRBD1 might be the D (6 bases). V was shortened by 0 bases and J by 2 bases, with 17 bases between the two germline ends. The germline V gene encodes CDR1 SGHKS and CDR2 YYEKEE (reference sequence). The CDR3 has 17 residues. CDR3 in amino acids: CASSLVSAGVSQETQYF. CDR3 DNA: TGTGCCAGCAGCTTGGTCTCGGCAGGGGTGTCGCAAGAGACCCAGTACTTC.

The rearrangement links TRBV24-1 to TRBJ2-7; possibly TRBD1 for D (6 bases). Germline CDR1 and CDR2: KGHDR and SFDVKD. The length of the CDR3 is 13 residues. The germline V and J ends were trimmed by 4 bases and 3 bases, with 9 bases remaining between them. This CDR3 is CATSDRGNYEQYF. In DNA form, the CDR3 reads TGTGCCACCAGTGACAGGGGAAACTACGAGCAGTACTTC.

The rearrangement uses TRBV7-2 and TRBJ2-1; D is unresolved. Germline V gene lookup returns CDR1 SGHTA and CDR2 FQGNSA. The CDR3 has 13 amino acids. V was trimmed by 3 bases and J by 5 bases, leaving 8 bases between them. The CDR3 spells CASSFIPHNEQFF. The CDR3, as DNA: TGTGCCAGCAGCTTTATCCCCCACAATGAGCAGTTCTTC. Full variable domain (remainder filled in from reference TRBV7-2 and TRBJ2-1): GAGVSQSPSNKVTEKGKDVELRCDPISGHTALYWYRQSLGQGLEFLIYFQGNSAPDKSGLPSDRFSAERTGGSVSTLTIQRTQQEDSAVYLCASSFIPHNEQFFGPGTRLTVL.

The chain joins TRBV6-5 to TRBJ1-5; TRBD1 is a possible D gene (5 bases). Germline V gives CDR1 MNHEY, CDR2 SVGAGI. Between the trimmed V and J ends, which lost 6 bases and 4 bases, there was a span of 16 bases. The CDR3 is 15 amino acids. DNA for the CDR3: TGTGCCAGCAGCTCCAACCCCACAGGAAATCAGCCCCAGCATTTT. Its protein product is CASSSNPTGNQPQHF.

This clonotype was found a few times. The genes are TRBV27 and TRBJ2-5; D unclear. Trimming removed 3 bases from V and 5 bases from J, with 10 bases in between. The CDR3 covers 13 residues. Germline V gene data show CDR1 as MNHEY and CDR2 as SMNVEV (reference sequence). The chain's CDR3 is CASSFGESETQYF. The CDR3 nucleotides are TGTGCCAGCAGTTTTGGCGAGTCGGAGACCCAGTACTTC.

The chain recombines TRBV9 with TRBJ2-7; no firm D call. The CDR3 is 15 residues long. The germline V gene has CDR1 SGDLS and CDR2 YYNGEE. The V gene lost 0 bases and the J gene lost 5 bases, with 15 bases spanning the gap. CDR3: CASSVDQRKFDEQYF. CDR3 nucleotides: TGTGCCAGCAGCGTAGATCAGAGAAAATTTGACGAGCAGTACTTC.

The chain carries TRBV4-3 and TRBJ2-3; D perhaps matches TRBD1 (6 bases). The CDR3 is 15 amino acids. V lost 2 bases and J 5 bases, leaving 14 bases between the germline ends. The germline V gene has CDR1 LGHNA and CDR2 YSLEER. As DNA, the CDR3 is TGCGCCAGCAGCCAACGAGGGGGAAGTCGAGATACGCAGTATTTT. This translates into CASSQRGGSRDTQYF.

This clonotype has a handful of counts. The chain joins TRBV5-1 to TRBJ2-1; 8 nucleotides line up with TRBD2. This CDR3 is 16 amino acids long. V was clipped by 0 bases and J by 5 bases; unmatched bases: 7. CDR1 is SGHRS, CDR2 YFSETQ, per germline. The CDR3 loop is CASSLEAGGSDNEQFF. As DNA, the CDR3 is TGCGCCAGCAGCTTGGAGGCGGGGGGCTCGGACAATGAGCAGTTCTTC.

This sequence joins TRBV6-2 or TRBV6-3 and TRBJ2-1, with 13 bases that match TRBD2. The CDR3 is made up of 16 amino acids. CDR1 and CDR2 (germline): MNHEY, SVGEGT. With V trimmed by 6 bases and J by 9 bases, 11 bases remained unmatched. The CDR3 protein is CASSSLTSGGRGEQFF. The CDR3 region has the DNA TGTGCCAGCAGCTCTTTGACTAGCGGGGGGCGGGGTGAGCAGTTCTTC.

This chain uses TRBV5-6 with TRBJ1-4, with TRBD1 matching over 7 bases. The V and J ends lost 2 bases and 3 bases, in that order; junction bases with no gene match: 7. The CDR3 totals 16 residues. Germline V gene data show CDR1 as SGHDT and CDR2 as YYEEEE. The CDR3 sequence is CASSLKFGTANEKLFF. In DNA, the CDR3 is TGTGCCAGCAGCTTAAAGTTTGGGACAGCTAATGAAAAACTGTTTTTT.

This chain joins TRBV3-1 and TRBJ2-7; D call uncertain. Trimming removed 0 bases from V and 2 bases from J, with 8 bases in between. The CDR3 is made up of 14 amino acids. Germline CDR1 and CDR2: LGHDT and YNNKEL (reference sequence). CDR3 protein: CASSQDSSPYEQYF. The CDR3 DNA reads as TGTGCCAGCAGCCAAGACAGCTCTCCCTACGAGCAGTACTTC.

The chain couples TRBV12-3 or TRBV12-4 to TRBJ1-2; 8 bases fit TRBD1. The trim removed 6 bases at V and 4 bases at J, leaving 4 bases unmatched. This CDR3 is 13 amino acids long. The CDR3 reads CASSQTGGYGYTF. The CDR3 DNA reads as TGTGCCAGCAGCCAAACAGGGGGCTATGGCTACACCTTC.

This clonotype came up once. The V call is TRBV7-9, the J call TRBJ2-3, with D possibly being TRBD2 (5 bases). Germline V gene lookup returns CDR1 SEHNR and CDR2 FQNEAQ (reference sequence). This CDR3 spans 16 amino acids. Trimming pared 2 bases from V and 1 base from J, leaving 13 bases between. CDR3 DNA sequence: TGTGCCAGCAGCTTAAATTCGGGGATGGGCACAGATACGCAGTATTTT. This sequence encodes CASSLNSGMGTDTQYF.

The chain uses TRBV27 and TRBJ2-5, with 8 positions matching TRBD2. V shed 2 bases and J 4 bases; nucleotides not matched to a gene: 15. This CDR3 is 18 amino acids long. Germline values: CDR1 MNHEY, CDR2 SMNVEV (reference sequence). CDR3 nucleotide sequence: TGTGCCAGCAGTTTAGGAGGGCCGGGCGGGAGGTGGACAGAGACCCAGTACTTC. This gives the protein CASSLGGPGGRWTETQYF.

The CDR3 is CASTTRLWPREQFF. Here the CDR3 DNA reads TGTGCCAGCACCACCAGACTATGGCCTCGGGAGCAGTTCTTC. The gene calls are TRBV12-3 or TRBV12-4 and TRBJ2-1; D possibly corresponds to TRBD2 (5 bases). The length of the CDR3 is 14 residues. Trimming shortened V by 7 bases and J by 10 bases, and 20 bases separated the two germline ends.

This clonotype was counted only a few times. The V gene is TRBV20-1, the J gene TRBJ2-7; TRBD2 is a possible D gene (6 bases). The germline V gene encodes CDR1 DFQATT and CDR2 SNEGSKA (reference sequence). Trimming pared 6 bases from V and 2 bases from J, leaving 17 bases between. CDR3 size: 14 residues. The CDR3 is CSAGGRAYPYEQYF. In DNA, the CDR3 is TGCAGTGCAGGAGGGCGGGCTTACCCCTACGAGCAGTACTTC.

This chain connects TRBV6-2 or TRBV6-3 to TRBJ2-5; D possibly corresponds to TRBD1 (5 bases). The V end was cut by 2 bases, the J end by 5 bases, with 9 bases between. The CDR3 extends over 13 amino acids. The V gene's germline CDR1 is MNHEY and CDR2 SVGEGT. Here the CDR3 reads CASSYTAGETQYF. The CDR3 nucleotides are TGTGCCAGCAGTTACACAGCAGGGGAGACCCAGTACTTC.

This clonotype has more than one count but fewer than ten. The chain uses TRBV20-1 and TRBJ2-3, with 9 nucleotides matching TRBD2. V shed 7 bases, J shed 4 bases, and the junction held 9 bases outside the gene matches. The CDR3 length is 14 residues. Germline V gene data show CDR1 as DFQATT and CDR2 as SNEGSKA (reference sequence). In DNA form, the CDR3 reads TGCAGTGTCGCAGCGGGAGGATCGTCAGATACGCAGTATTTT. Encoded protein: CSVAAGGSSDTQYF.

The J gene is TRBJ2-5, the V gene TRBV7-3, with D uncertain. CDR1 SGHTA and CDR2 FQGTGA come from the germline V gene. With 0 bases removed from V and 5 bases from J, the gap between germline ends came to 10 bases. The CDR3 is 14 residues long. CDR3 protein: CASSLTGWLETQYF. The CDR3 DNA reads as TGTGCCAGCAGCTTAACCGGCTGGTTGGAGACCCAGTACTTC.

This clonotype was observed a few times. CDR3 coding DNA: TGCAGTGCTATTGGCCTCACCCCAAAACAGGGGGTAGGTATGGTGAATGAGCAGTTCTTC. This gives the protein CSAIGLTPKQGVGMVNEQFF. The genes are TRBV20-1 and TRBJ2-1; 8 positions match TRBD1. CDR3 size: 20 residues. Germline CDR1 is DFQATT and CDR2 is SNEGSKA (reference sequence). With 4 bases clipped from V and 7 bases from J, the junction kept 27 bases outside the gene matches.

The rearrangement links TRBV23-1 to TRBJ2-6; D could derive from TRBD1 or TRBD2 (6 bases each). TRBV23-1 is flagged as an ORF with uncertain function. This CDR3 spans 16 amino acids. V gave up 10 bases and J gave up 0 bases, with 16 bases separating them. The CDR3 DNA reads as TGCGCCACCTTCCACAAGGGGGGCTCTGGGGCCAACGTCCTGACTTTC. Translation gives CATFHKGGSGANVLTF.

Concerning this clonotype itself: One end of the junction does not line up with germline, which may come from a read error. The genes are TRBV20-1 and TRBJ2-1, with D tentatively TRBD2 (5 bases). Germline CDR1 DFQATT, CDR2 SNEGSKA (reference sequence). The CDR3 loop spans 13 amino acids. The CDR3 DNA reads as TGCAGTGCTAGAGATCATCCGGGGAATGAGCAGGTCTTC. This sequence encodes CSARDHPGNEQVF.

The chain recombines TRBV9 with TRBJ1-2; the D gene is possibly TRBD1 (5 bases). In germline, CDR1 is SGDLS, CDR2 YYNGEE. This CDR3 is 14 amino acids long. V lost 3 bases and J lost 6, with 15 bases in between. The CDR3 region is CASSDNQGPNGYTF. CDR3 sequence (DNA): TGTGCCAGCAGCGACAACCAGGGACCCAATGGCTACACCTTC.